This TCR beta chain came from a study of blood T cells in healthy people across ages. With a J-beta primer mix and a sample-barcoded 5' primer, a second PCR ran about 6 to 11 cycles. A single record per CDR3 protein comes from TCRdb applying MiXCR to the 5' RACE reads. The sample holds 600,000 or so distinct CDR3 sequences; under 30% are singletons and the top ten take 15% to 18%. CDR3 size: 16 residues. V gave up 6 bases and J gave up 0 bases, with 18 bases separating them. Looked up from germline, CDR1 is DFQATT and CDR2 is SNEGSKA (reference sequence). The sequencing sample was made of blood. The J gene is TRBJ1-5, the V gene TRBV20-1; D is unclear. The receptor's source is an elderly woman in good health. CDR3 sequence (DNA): TGCAGTGCGGAACTCGGCGGAGAATATAGCAATCAGCCCCAGCATTTT. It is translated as CSAELGGEYSNQPQHF.